The table lists the clone carrying this TCR beta chain with many counts. TCRdb reprocessed the 5' RACE reads with MiXCR, giving one entry per CDR3 protein. The sample records about 96,000 distinct CDR3 sequences, about 8.1% being singletons. The sample originates from a study of CD8 T cells in ankylosing spondylitis. The germline V gene encodes CDR1 SGHRS and CDR2 YFSETQ. The CDR3 has 14 amino acids. The V and J ends lost 4 bases and 1 base respectively, with 11 bases between them. The specimen was blood, either unsorted or a sorted T cell fraction (not recorded which). The chain joins TRBV5-1 to TRBJ1-1; TRBD1 might be the D (5 bases). The receptor was derived from a male donor with ankylosing spondylitis or in good health (not recorded which). The CDR3 is CASSIQESNTEAFF. The CDR3 bases are TGCGCCAGCAGCATACAGGAATCGAACACTGAAGCTTTCTTT.